Shown below are 12 T cell receptor beta chains from a single sample sequenced in a study of radiotherapy plus CTLA-4 blockade in lung cancer. Assay used: immunoSEQ multiplex PCR; TCRdb lists only in-frame clones, some missing. The sample holds about 85,000 clones, around 87% seen once. The input for sequencing was peripheral blood, taken from a patient treated with radiotherapy plus ipilimumab. The origin of the receptors is a human donor with non-small cell lung cancer who had a partial response to radiotherapy plus ipilimumab.

CDR3 sequence (DNA): TGCAGCGTTGCGGCGGGGCTGGGAATCCAGTACTTC. The encoded protein is CSVAAGLGIQYF. The V gene is TRBV29-1, the J gene TRBJ2-5; possibly TRBD2 for D (6 bases). In germline, CDR1 is SQVTM, CDR2 ANQGSEA. The CDR3 is 12 amino acids. V was cut by 4 bases and J by 10 bases, with 16 bases left in between.

The V gene is TRBV2, the J gene TRBJ2-1; TRBD2 is a possible D gene (5 bases). Germline V gene lookup returns CDR1 SNHLY and CDR2 FYNNEI. Trimming took 7 bases from V and 10 from J, leaving 20 bases between them. The length of the CDR3 is 14 residues. The CDR3 bases are TGTGCCAGCACTCCCCGGGCCGGGGATTGGGAGCAGTTCTTC. Translation gives CASTPRAGDWEQFF.

The rearrangement uses TRBV19 and TRBJ1-5, with D possibly being TRBD1 (6 bases). Germline V gene sequence: CDR1 LNHDA, CDR2 SQIVND (reference sequence). V lost 6 bases, J lost 12 bases, and 24 bases lay in between. CDR3 length: 15 amino acids. The CDR3 loop is CASSQQGEGIAHQHF. CDR3 coding DNA: TGTGCCAGTAGCCAACAGGGAGAGGGAATCGCACACCAGCATTTT.

This chain connects TRBV15 to TRBJ1-2, with D possibly TRBD1 on 5 matching bases. Trimming removed 6 bases from V and 3 bases from J, with 8 bases in between. The CDR3 is 12 amino acids. Looked up from germline, CDR1 is LNHNV and CDR2 is YYDKDF (reference sequence). This chain's CDR3 is CATSQQDYGYTF. CDR3 bases: TGTGCCACCAGTCAACAGGACTATGGCTACACCTTC.

This chain uses TRBV19 with TRBJ2-1, with D possibly being TRBD1 (6 bases). The CDR3 loop spans 15 amino acids. Per the germline V gene, CDR1 is LNHDA and CDR2 is SQIVND (reference sequence). Deletions cut 5 bases from V and 0 bases from J, with 11 bases between. CDR3 bases: TGTGCCAGTAGTTCAAGGACAGTCTCCTACAATGAGCAGTTCTTC. Its protein product is CASSSRTVSYNEQFF.

The gene calls are TRBV5-6 and TRBJ1-2, with 10 bases fitting TRBD1. The CDR3 has 15 residues. The junction had 6 bases not matched to a gene; V was cut back by 0 bases and J by 7 bases. The germline V gene encodes CDR1 SGHDT and CDR2 YYEEEE. CDR3 sequence reads: CASSLGDRGLFGYTF. DNA for the CDR3: TGTGCCAGCAGCTTGGGAGACAGGGGGCTTTTTGGCTACACCTTC.

The chain joins TRBV28 to TRBJ1-5; D not resolved. From germline, CDR1 is MDHEN and CDR2 SYDVKM. The CDR3 extends over 13 amino acids. V was pared by 5 bases and J by 7 bases, with 12 bases between. CDR3 in DNA: TGTGCCAGCAGTCGGGGTTTGAACCAGCCCCAGCATTTT. Protein product: CASSRGLNQPQHF.

The chain uses TRBV6-5 and TRBJ1-2; D call uncertain. V was pared by 2 bases and J by 8 bases, with 18 bases between. CDR1 is MNHEY, CDR2 SVGAGI, per germline. The CDR3 is 15 amino acids. CDR3: CASSYHENPLRGYTF. Written as DNA, the CDR3 is TGTGCCAGCAGTTACCACGAAAACCCCTTGAGGGGCTACACCTTC.

This chain connects TRBV5-4 to TRBJ2-1; 7 nucleotides line up with TRBD2. Germline CDR1 and CDR2: SGHNT and YYREEE (reference sequence). CDR3 length: 17 amino acids. After removal of 4 bases from V and 4 bases from J, the junction contained 14 bases not matched to a gene. In DNA form, the CDR3 reads TGTGCCAGCAGCCCGGGTGGGGCGGGAGCGGGTTACAATGAGCAGTTCTTC. This encodes CASSPGGAGAGYNEQFF.

The chain is built from TRBV25-1 and TRBJ2-5, with D tentatively TRBD2 (5 bases). There are 12 residues in the CDR3. The germline gives CDR1 MGHDK, CDR2 SYGVNS. Deletions cut 8 bases from V and 1 base from J, with 8 bases between. The CDR3 DNA is TGTGCCAGCTCGGGGATCCAAGAGACCCAGTACTTC. Residues: CASSGIQETQYF.

The CDR3 here is CASSASRPGLTSTPSYEQYF. For the CDR3, the DNA is TGCGCCAGCAGCGCAAGTAGACCGGGACTGACCTCAACCCCATCCTACGAGCAGTACTTC. This rearrangement joins TRBV10-1 to TRBJ2-7; TRBD2 is a possible D gene (6 bases). CDR1 is WNHNN, CDR2 SYGVQD, per germline (reference sequence). Trimming took off 6 bases at V and 1 base at J, with 31 bases between the two ends. The CDR3 sequence is 20 residues long.

The chain employs TRBV19 and TRBJ2-5, with a tentative D call TRBD1 (5 bases). Germline lookup yields CDR1 LNHDA and CDR2 SQIVND (reference sequence). The ends were cut back, 3 bases at V and 5 bases at J, with 10 bases in the middle. The CDR3 sequence is 13 residues long. CDR3 loop: CASSITSGETQYF. The CDR3 DNA reads TGTGCCAGTAGTATCACCTCAGGGGAGACCCAGTACTTC.